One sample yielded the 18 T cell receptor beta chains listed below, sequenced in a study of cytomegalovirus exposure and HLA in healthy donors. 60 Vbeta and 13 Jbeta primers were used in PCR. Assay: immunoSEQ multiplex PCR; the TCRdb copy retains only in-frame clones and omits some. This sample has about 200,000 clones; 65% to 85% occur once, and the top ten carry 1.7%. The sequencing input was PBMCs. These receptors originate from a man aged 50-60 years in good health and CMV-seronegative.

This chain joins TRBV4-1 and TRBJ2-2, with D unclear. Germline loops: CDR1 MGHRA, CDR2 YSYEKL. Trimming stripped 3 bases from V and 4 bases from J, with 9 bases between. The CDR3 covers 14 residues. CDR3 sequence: CASSHLDSTGELFF. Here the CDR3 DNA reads TGCGCCAGCAGCCATTTAGATAGCACCGGGGAGCTGTTTTTT.

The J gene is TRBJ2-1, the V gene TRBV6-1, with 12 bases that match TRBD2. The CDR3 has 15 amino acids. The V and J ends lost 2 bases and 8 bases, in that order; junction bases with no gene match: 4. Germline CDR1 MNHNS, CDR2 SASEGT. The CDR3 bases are TGTGCCAGCAGTGAACTAGCGGGAGGGCCCGATGAGCAGTTCTTC. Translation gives CASSELAGGPDEQFF.

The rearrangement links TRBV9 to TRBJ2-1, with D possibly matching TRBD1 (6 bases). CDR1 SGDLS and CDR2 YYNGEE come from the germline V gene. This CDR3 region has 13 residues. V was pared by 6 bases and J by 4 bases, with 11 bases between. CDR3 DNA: TGTGCCAGCACAGGGGAGCCTTACAATGAGCAGTTCTTC. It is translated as CASTGEPYNEQFF.

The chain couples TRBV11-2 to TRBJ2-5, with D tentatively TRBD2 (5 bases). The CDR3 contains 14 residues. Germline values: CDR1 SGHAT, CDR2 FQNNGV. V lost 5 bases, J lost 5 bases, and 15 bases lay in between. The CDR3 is CASSGGSSLETQYF. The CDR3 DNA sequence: TGTGCCAGCAGCGGAGGCAGCAGCCTTGAGACCCAGTACTTC.

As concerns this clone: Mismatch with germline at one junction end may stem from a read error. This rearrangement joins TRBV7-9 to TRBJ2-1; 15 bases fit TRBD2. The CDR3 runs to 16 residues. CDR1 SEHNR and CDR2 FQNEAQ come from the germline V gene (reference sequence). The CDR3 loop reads CSSSSGTSGGYNEQFF. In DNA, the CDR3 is TGTTCCAGCAGCTCCGGGACTAGCGGGGGGTACAATGAGCAGTTCTTC.

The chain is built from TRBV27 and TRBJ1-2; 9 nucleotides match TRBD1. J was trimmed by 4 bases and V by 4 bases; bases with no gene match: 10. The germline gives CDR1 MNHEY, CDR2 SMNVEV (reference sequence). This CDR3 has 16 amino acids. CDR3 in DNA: TGTGCCAGCAGTTCCTCACAGGGGGCAGGACGCTATGGCTACACCTTC. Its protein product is CASSSSQGAGRYGYTF.

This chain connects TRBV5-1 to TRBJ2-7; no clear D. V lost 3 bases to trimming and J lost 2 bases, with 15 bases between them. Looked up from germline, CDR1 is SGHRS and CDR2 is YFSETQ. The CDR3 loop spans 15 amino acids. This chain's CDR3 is CASSSPTPTAYEQYF. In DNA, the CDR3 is TGCGCCAGCAGCTCCCCCACACCCACAGCCTACGAGCAGTACTTC.

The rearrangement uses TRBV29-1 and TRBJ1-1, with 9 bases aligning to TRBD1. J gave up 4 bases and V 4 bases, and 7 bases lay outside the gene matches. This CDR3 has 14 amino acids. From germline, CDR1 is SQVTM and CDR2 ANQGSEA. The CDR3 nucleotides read TGCAGCGTTGGCGACAGGGGGGAGTTCACTGAAGCTTTCTTT. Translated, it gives CSVGDRGEFTEAFF.

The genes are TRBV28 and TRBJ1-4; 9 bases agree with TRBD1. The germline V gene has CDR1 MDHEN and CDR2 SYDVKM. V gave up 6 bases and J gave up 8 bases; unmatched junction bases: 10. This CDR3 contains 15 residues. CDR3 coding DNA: TGTGCCAGCAGCCCCCAGGGACAGGGTTTCGAAAAACTGTTTTTT. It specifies CASSPQGQGFEKLFF.

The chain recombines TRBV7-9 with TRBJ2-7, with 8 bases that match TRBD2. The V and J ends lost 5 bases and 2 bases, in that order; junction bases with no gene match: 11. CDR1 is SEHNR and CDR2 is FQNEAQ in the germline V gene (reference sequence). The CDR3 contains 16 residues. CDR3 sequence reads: CASSGGAGGLTYEQYF. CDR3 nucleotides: TGTGCCAGCAGCGGAGGGGCGGGGGGACTTACCTACGAGCAGTACTTC.

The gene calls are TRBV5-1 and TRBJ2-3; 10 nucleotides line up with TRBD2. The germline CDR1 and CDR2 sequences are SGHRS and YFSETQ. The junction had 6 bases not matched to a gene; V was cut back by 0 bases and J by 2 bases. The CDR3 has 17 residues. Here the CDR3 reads CASSLEVAGGLTDTQYF. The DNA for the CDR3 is TGCGCCAGCAGCTTGGAAGTAGCGGGAGGCCTCACAGATACGCAGTATTTT. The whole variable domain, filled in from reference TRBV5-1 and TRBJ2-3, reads KAGVTQTPRYLIKTRGQQVTLSCSPISGHRSVSWYQQTPGQGLQFLFEYFSETQRNKGNFPGRFSGRQFSNSRSEMNVSTLELGDSALYLCASSLEVAGGLTDTQYFGPGTRLTVL.

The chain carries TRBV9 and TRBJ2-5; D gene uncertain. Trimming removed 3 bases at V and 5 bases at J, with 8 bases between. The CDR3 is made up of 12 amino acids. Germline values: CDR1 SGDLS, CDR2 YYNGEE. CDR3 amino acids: CASSGAGETQYF. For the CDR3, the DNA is TGTGCCAGCAGCGGGGCCGGCGAGACCCAGTACTTC.

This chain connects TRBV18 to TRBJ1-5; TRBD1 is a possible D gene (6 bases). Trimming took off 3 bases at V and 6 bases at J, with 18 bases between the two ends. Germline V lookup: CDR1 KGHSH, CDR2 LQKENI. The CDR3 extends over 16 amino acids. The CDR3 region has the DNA TGTGCCAGCTCACCCACCGCAGGGGATGGCCGTCAGCCCCAGCATTTT. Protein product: CASSPTAGDGRQPQHF.

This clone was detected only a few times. CDR3 sequence: CASSPLLLAGGINEQYF. The CDR3 DNA reads as TGTGCCAGCAGCCCCCTTCTACTAGCGGGAGGGATCAACGAGCAGTACTTC. V usage is TRBV27 and J usage is TRBJ2-7, with 13 bases aligning to TRBD2. This CDR3 has 17 residues. V lost 6 bases and J lost 5; bases outside the gene matches: 13. Per germline, CDR1 MNHEY and CDR2 SMNVEV (reference sequence).

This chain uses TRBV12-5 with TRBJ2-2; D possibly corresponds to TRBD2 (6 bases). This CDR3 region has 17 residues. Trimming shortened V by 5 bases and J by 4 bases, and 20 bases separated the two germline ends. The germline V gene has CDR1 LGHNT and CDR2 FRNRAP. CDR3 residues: CASGPGTGGLSTGELFF. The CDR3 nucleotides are TGTGCTAGTGGTCCCGGGACTGGGGGGTTGAGCACCGGGGAGCTGTTTTTT.

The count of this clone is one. This CDR3 reads CASSLGSGHYAEAFF. CDR3 coding DNA: TGTGCCAGCAGCTTAGGGTCGGGACATTACGCTGAAGCTTTCTTT. The rearrangement links TRBV7-8 to TRBJ1-1, with D possibly being TRBD1 (6 bases). The CDR3 loop spans 15 amino acids. The germline CDR1 and CDR2 sequences are SGHVS and FQNEAQ. V lost 1 base to trimming and J lost 6 bases, with 15 bases between them. The variable domain in full, with the rest retrieved from reference TRBV7-8 and TRBJ1-1, is GAGVSQSPRYKVAKRGQDVALRCDPISGHVSLFWYQQALGQGPEFLTYFQNEAQLDKSGLPSDRFFAERPEGSVSTLKIQRTQQEDSAVYLCASSLGSGHYAEAFFGQGTRLTVV.

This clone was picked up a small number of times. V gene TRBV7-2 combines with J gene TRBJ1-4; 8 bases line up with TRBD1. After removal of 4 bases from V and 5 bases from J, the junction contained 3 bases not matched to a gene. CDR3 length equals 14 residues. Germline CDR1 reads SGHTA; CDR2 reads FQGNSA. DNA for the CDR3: TGTGCCAGCAGCTCCCGGGACAGGAATGAAAAACTGTTTTTT. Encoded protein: CASSSRDRNEKLFF.

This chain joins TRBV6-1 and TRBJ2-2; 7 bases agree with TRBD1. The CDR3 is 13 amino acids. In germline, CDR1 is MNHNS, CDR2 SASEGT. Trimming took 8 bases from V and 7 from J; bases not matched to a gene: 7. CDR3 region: CASGGQEVGELFF. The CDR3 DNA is TGTGCCAGCGGCGGACAGGAGGTCGGGGAGCTGTTTTTT.